In this sample, the clone carrying this TCR beta chain turned up many times. Its antigen is as yet unknown. The record originates from a study of T cells in Graves' hyperthyroidism and ophthalmopathy. Overall study results and limits: Blood also held most thyroid clonotypes expanded beyond 0.001. Model-based prediction identified ophthalmopathy a median around 6.5 months prior to its onset.

RNA transcripts were the template for amplifying TCR beta CDR3 regions. TCR CDR3 regions were first amplified by RT-PCR with HTBI primers. TCRdb recomputed calls from the multiplex PCR reads with MiXCR, one row per CDR3 protein. The data show approximately 600,000 distinct CDR3 sequences, around 21% seen once. The sequenced sample was blood. The receptor was derived from a man aged 30-40 years with Graves' ophthalmopathy.

CDR3 amino acids: CAISESGGPYEQYF. The DNA of the CDR3 is TGTGCCATCAGTGAGTCAGGAGGGCCCTACGAGCAGTACTTC. This chain connects TRBV10-3 to TRBJ2-7; maybe TRBD2 (6 bases). Germline values: CDR1 ENHRY, CDR2 SYGVKD. Trimming stripped 0 bases from V and 2 bases from J, with 8 bases between. The CDR3 contains 14 residues.